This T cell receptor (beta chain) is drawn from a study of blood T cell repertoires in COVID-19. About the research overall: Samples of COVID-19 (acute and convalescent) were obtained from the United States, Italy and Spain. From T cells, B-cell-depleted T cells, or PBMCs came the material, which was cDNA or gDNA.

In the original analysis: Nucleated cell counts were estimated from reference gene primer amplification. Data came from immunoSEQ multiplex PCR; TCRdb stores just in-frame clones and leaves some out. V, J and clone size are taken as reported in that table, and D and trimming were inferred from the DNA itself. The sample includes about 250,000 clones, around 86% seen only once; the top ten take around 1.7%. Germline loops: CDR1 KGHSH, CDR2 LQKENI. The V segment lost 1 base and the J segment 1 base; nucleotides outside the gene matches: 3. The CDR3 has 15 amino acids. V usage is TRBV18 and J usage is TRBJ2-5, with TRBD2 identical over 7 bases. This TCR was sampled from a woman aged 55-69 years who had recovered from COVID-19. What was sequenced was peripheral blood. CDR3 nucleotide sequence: TGTGCCAGCTCACCACAGGCTAGCGGCCAAGAGACCCAGTACTTC. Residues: CASSPQASGQETQYF.